These 30 T cell receptor beta chains were all obtained from the same sample, sequenced in a study of cytomegalovirus exposure and HLA in healthy donors. The PCR had 60 Vbeta and 13 Jbeta primers. TCRdb keeps only in-frame clones here, not all; method: immunoSEQ multiplex PCR. The sample includes 89,000 or so clones, 75% to 85% of them seen just once. Sequences were obtained from PBMCs. The receptor set was obtained from a young man in good health and CMV-seropositive.

This clone was observed a handful of times. V usage is TRBV10-1 and J usage is TRBJ2-7, with D tentatively TRBD1 (6 bases). Germline V gene data show CDR1 as WNHNN and CDR2 as SYGVQD (reference sequence). The CDR3 is made up of 13 amino acids. Trimming stripped 9 bases from V and 6 bases from J, with 18 bases between. The CDR3: CASSPDRKLEQYF. The CDR3 DNA follows: TGCGCCAGTTCCCCGGACAGAAAACTCGAGCAGTACTTC.

This clone was seen only once. The chain carries TRBV29-1 and TRBJ2-1; 9 bases fit TRBD2. CDR3 length equals 16 residues. J lost 8 bases, V lost 5 bases, and 16 bases had no gene match. Per germline, CDR1 SQVTM and CDR2 ANQGSEA. The CDR3 bases are TGCAGCGTTCGTCCCCTGGGCGGGGGGGCCGGGGATGAGCAGTTCTTC. Encoded protein: CSVRPLGGGAGDEQFF.

The sample holds one count of this clone. The CDR3, as DNA: TGTGCCAGCAGCTCCCAGGGGGCGCGGACACGGGGTCAGCCCCAGCATTTT. Its translation: CASSSQGARTRGQPQHF. This sequence joins TRBV7-9 and TRBJ1-5; 8 nucleotides line up with TRBD1. Trimming removed 4 bases from V and 6 bases from J; junction bases left unmatched: 14. Germline assignment: CDR1 SEHNR and CDR2 FQNEAQ (reference sequence). This CDR3 has 17 amino acids.

The chain joins TRBV30 to TRBJ1-6; 8 nucleotides match TRBD1. Germline CDR1 GTSNPN, CDR2 SVGIG (reference sequence). The CDR3 is 14 amino acids. The J segment lost 6 bases and the V segment lost 4 bases, leaving 5 bases of the junction unmatched. The CDR3 sequence: CAWTGQGFNSPLHF. The CDR3 region has the DNA TGTGCCTGGACCGGACAGGGATTTAATTCACCCCTCCACTTT.

The sample holds one count of this clone. The CDR3 bases are TGTGCCAGCAGCCACACGGACAGAATGAACACTGAAGCTTTCTTT. Protein: CASSHTDRMNTEAFF. This chain links TRBV5-8 with TRBJ1-1; perhaps TRBD1 as D (6 bases). CDR1 is SGHTS and CDR2 is YDEGEE in the germline V gene. The CDR3 is 15 residues long. Trimming left V 4 bases short and J 0 bases short, with 13 bases between.

The V gene is TRBV7-3, the J gene TRBJ2-1, with 8 bases aligning to TRBD1. The germline V gene has CDR1 SGHTA and CDR2 FQGTGA. CDR3 length: 12 residues. V lost 2 bases, J lost 13 bases, and 4 bases stayed unmatched. The CDR3 loop reads CASSLPGQAQFF. CDR3 nucleotides: TGTGCCAGCAGCTTACCGGGACAGGCCCAGTTCTTC.

The V and J genes are TRBV9 and TRBJ2-1, with D perhaps TRBD2 (5 bases). CDR3 length: 15 amino acids. V was clipped by 0 bases and J by 0 bases, with 7 bases between them. The germline V gene has CDR1 SGDLS and CDR2 YYNGEE. The CDR3, as DNA: TGTGCCAGCAGCGTAGGGGCGGGCTCCTACAATGAGCAGTTCTTC. Translated, it gives CASSVGAGSYNEQFF.

J is TRBJ2-6 and V is TRBV5-6; D is perhaps TRBD2 (6 bases). CDR1 and CDR2 from the germline V gene are SGHDT and YYEEEE. Trimming removed 0 bases from V and 2 bases from J, with 12 bases in between. The CDR3 totals 17 residues. This CDR3 is CASSLVRRGTGANVLTF. CDR3 bases: TGTGCCAGCAGCTTGGTCCGTCGGGGGACTGGGGCCAACGTCCTGACTTTC.

This clone occurred a few times. This chain uses TRBV6-6 with TRBJ1-1; D remains unclear. This CDR3 is built from 14 residues. Per the germline V gene, CDR1 is MNHNY and CDR2 is SVGAGI (reference sequence). Trimming took off 0 bases at V and 8 bases at J, with 13 bases between the two ends. The CDR3 loop is CASSYSPNRREAFF. DNA for the CDR3: TGTGCCAGCAGTTACTCCCCAAACCGGCGGGAAGCTTTCTTT.

This chain connects TRBV7-7 to TRBJ1-5; weak D call: TRBD1 (6 bases). Germline V gene lookup returns CDR1 SSHAT and CDR2 FNYEAQ (reference sequence). The germline V and J ends were trimmed by 5 bases and 3 bases, with 20 bases remaining between them. The CDR3 consists of 17 residues. CDR3 in amino acids: CASSTDSNLMNNQPQHF. Written as DNA, the CDR3 is TGTGCCAGCAGCACGGACAGCAACCTCATGAACAATCAGCCCCAGCATTTT. The full variable domain, its missing parts supplied by reference TRBV7-7 and TRBJ1-5, is GAGVSQSPRYKVTKRGQDVTLRCDPISSHATLYWYQQALGQGPEFLTYFNYEAQPDKSGLPSDRFSAERPEGSISTLTIQRTEQRDSAMYRCASSTDSNLMNNQPQHFGDGTRLSIL.

This sequence joins TRBV7-9 and TRBJ2-6; D is possibly TRBD2 (5 bases). CDR1 and CDR2 from the germline V gene are SEHNR and FQNEAQ (reference sequence). Trimming removed 5 bases at V and 2 bases at J, with 10 bases between. This CDR3 is built from 15 residues. The CDR3 bases are TGTGCCAGCAGCCGGGATCCAACTGGGGCCAACGTCCTGACTTTC. It codes for CASSRDPTGANVLTF.

The chain employs TRBV5-1 and TRBJ2-1, with 8 positions matching TRBD2. The CDR3 contains 15 residues. Germline V gene data show CDR1 as SGHRS and CDR2 as YFSETQ. J lost 3 bases, V lost 4 bases, and 6 bases had no gene match. This CDR3 is CASSPTGGGYNEQFF. The CDR3 nucleotides are TGCGCCAGCAGCCCCACCGGGGGGGGCTACAATGAGCAGTTCTTC.

This clone was seen more than once but under ten times. The chain employs TRBV18 and TRBJ1-2; tentative D call: TRBD1 (6 bases). From germline, CDR1 is KGHSH and CDR2 LQKENI. Deletions cut 7 bases from V and 7 bases from J, with 16 bases between. CDR3 length equals 13 residues. The CDR3 loop is CASFGQGFFGYTF. CDR3 DNA: TGTGCCAGCTTCGGTCAGGGGTTTTTTGGCTACACCTTC.

V usage is TRBV6-5 and J usage is TRBJ2-7, with a possible D match to TRBD1 (6 bases). Germline V gene data show CDR1 as MNHEY and CDR2 as SVGAGI. The V gene lost 2 bases and the J gene lost 0 bases, with 8 bases spanning the gap. The CDR3 length is 14 residues. The CDR3 region has the DNA TGTGCCAGCAGTTACCAGGGGCTCTCCTACGAGCAGTACTTC. This codes for CASSYQGLSYEQYF.

V gene TRBV10-3 combines with J gene TRBJ2-5; possibly TRBD1 for D (5 bases). V lost 7 bases and J 5 bases, leaving 14 bases between the germline ends. This CDR3 region has 13 residues. Germline values: CDR1 ENHRY, CDR2 SYGVKD. The CDR3 DNA follows: TGTGCCATCAAGAAGGGGCCGGCGGAGACCCAGTACTTC. Its protein is CAIKKGPAETQYF.

The V gene is TRBV10-2, the J gene TRBJ2-5, with TRBD1 matching over 7 bases. The CDR3 has 14 amino acids. V shed 5 bases and J 2 bases; nucleotides not matched to a gene: 5. CDR1 and CDR2 (germline): WSHSY, SAAADI. The CDR3 is CASSKTGTQETQYF. For the CDR3, the DNA is TGCGCCAGCAGTAAGACAGGGACACAAGAGACCCAGTACTTC.

The chain is built from TRBV7-9 and TRBJ2-2; no reliable D call. The CDR3 has 11 amino acids. With 5 bases removed from V and 8 bases from J, the gap between germline ends came to 6 bases. The germline gives CDR1 SEHNR, CDR2 FQNEAQ (reference sequence). The CDR3 region is CASSPQGELFF. CDR3 DNA: TGTGCCAGCAGCCCACAGGGGGAGCTGTTTTTT. Based on the CDR3 plus reference TRBV7-9 and TRBJ2-2, the full variable domain is DTGVSQNPRHKITKRGQNVTFRCDPISEHNRLYWYRQTLGQGPEFLTYFQNEAQLEKSRLLSDRFSAERPKGSFSTLEIQRTEQGDSAMYLCASSPQGELFFGEGSRLTVL.

In this sample, this clone turned up a few times. The V gene is TRBV11-2, the J gene TRBJ2-5; 13 bases agree with TRBD2. The CDR3 spans 15 residues. Losses at the gene ends were 6 bases for V and 2 bases for J; bases not matched to a gene: 3. CDR1 is SGHAT, CDR2 FQNNGV, per germline. The DNA of the CDR3 is TGTGCCAGCAGTCTGGGACTAGCGGGGCAAGAGACCCAGTACTTC. Protein product: CASSLGLAGQETQYF.

This clone was seen a few times. The chain has TRBV29-1 and TRBJ2-5, with 7 bases fitting TRBD1. The last part of the DNA fits TRBJ2-7 better; the J call may be wrong. The germline gives CDR1 SQVTM, CDR2 ANQGSEA. The CDR3 is 17 residues long. The CDR3 here is CSVEGHVTGTADYEQYF. CDR3 DNA sequence: TGCAGCGTTGAAGGACATGTAACCGGGACAGCTGACTACGAGCAGTACTTC.

The chain couples TRBV28 to TRBJ2-3; TRBD2 agrees at 9 bases. J was trimmed by 5 bases and V by 6 bases; bases with no gene match: 12. Per the germline V gene, CDR1 is MDHEN and CDR2 is SYDVKM. The CDR3 runs to 16 residues. In DNA, the CDR3 is TGTGCCAGCAGCCCGGTGCGCGGGAGGGGAAAAGATACGCAGTATTTT. It yields the protein CASSPVRGRGKDTQYF. Variable domain in full (rest from reference TRBV28 and TRBJ2-3): DVKVTQSSRYLVKRTGEKVFLECVQDMDHENMFWYRQDPGLGLRLIYFSYDVKMKEKGDIPEGYSVSREKKERFSLILESASTNQTSMYLCASSPVRGRGKDTQYFGPGTRLTVL.

The chain recombines TRBV5-6 with TRBJ1-2; a weak D match, TRBD1 (5 bases). Germline CDR1 reads SGHDT; CDR2 reads YYEEEE. The CDR3 consists of 16 residues. V was pared by 4 bases and J by 1 base, with 17 bases between. CDR3 nucleotides: TGTGCCAGCAGCCGTTCCTCGGGGGTCTTTAACTATGGCTACACCTTC. Its translation: CASSRSSGVFNYGYTF.

The J gene is TRBJ1-1, the V gene TRBV4-1; D perhaps matches TRBD1 (5 bases). The CDR3 spans 15 residues. V gave up 1 base and J gave up 6 bases, with 15 bases separating them. CDR1 is MGHRA and CDR2 is YSYEKL in the germline V gene. In DNA form, the CDR3 reads TGCGCCAGCAGCCAAGCGGCAGGGTCCCAGGCTGAAGCTTTCTTT. This encodes CASSQAAGSQAEAFF.

The chain employs TRBV27 and TRBJ2-7; 9 bases agree with TRBD1. With V trimmed by 6 bases and J by 7 bases, 22 bases remained unmatched. The CDR3 runs 18 residues. Germline V gene lookup returns CDR1 MNHEY and CDR2 SMNVEV (reference sequence). The CDR3 nucleotides are TGTGCCAGCAGCCAGGACAGGGGCCATACCCGTCTTTTGGGGGAGCAGTACTTC. The encoded protein is CASSQDRGHTRLLGEQYF.

The CDR3, as DNA: TGTGCCAGCAGCTCCCAATTCCGGGGGGGGCTTGAGACCCAGTACTTC. Translated: CASSSQFRGGLETQYF. The V gene is TRBV7-3, the J gene TRBJ2-5, with 8 bases lining up with TRBD2. The length of the CDR3 is 16 residues. V lost 4 bases and J lost 5; bases outside the gene matches: 12. Germline V gives CDR1 SGHTA, CDR2 FQGTGA.

This clone was counted only a few times. The rearrangement joins TRBV5-1 to TRBJ2-3; TRBD2 aligns across 7 bases. Germline lookup yields CDR1 SGHRS and CDR2 YFSETQ. J lost 2 bases, V lost 0 bases, and 6 bases had no gene match. The CDR3 has 16 amino acids. The CDR3 nucleotides are TGCGCCAGCAGCTTGGATGCGGGGGTGGCCACAGATACGCAGTATTTT. Translated: CASSLDAGVATDTQYF.

The rearrangement uses TRBV18 and TRBJ2-7, with 9 positions matching TRBD1. CDR1 and CDR2 (germline): KGHSH, LQKENI. The ends lost 2 bases at V and 2 bases at J; junction bases unmatched: 4. This CDR3 comprises 15 residues. CDR3 residues: CASSPGQGPAYEQYF. CDR3 nucleotides: TGTGCCAGCTCACCAGGACAGGGGCCAGCCTACGAGCAGTACTTC.

On this clone: Other DNA sequences in the same sample also yield this CDR3. The gene calls are TRBV6-4 and TRBJ1-5; D remains ambiguous. This CDR3 contains 13 residues. CDR1 and CDR2 (germline): MRHNA, SNTAGT. Deletions cut 0 bases from V and 3 bases from J, with 3 bases between. The CDR3 nucleotides are TGTGCCAGCAGTGACTCGGCCAATCAGCCCCAGCATTTT. Translated, it gives CASSDSANQPQHF.

This clone was picked up a small number of times. The chain employs TRBV19 and TRBJ1-4; D is perhaps TRBD1 (5 bases). Germline loops: CDR1 LNHDA, CDR2 SQIVND (reference sequence). The CDR3 sequence is 15 residues long. Trimming removed 3 bases at V and 8 bases at J, with 16 bases between. The CDR3 reads CASSIMNRQGEKLFF. DNA for the CDR3: TGTGCCAGTAGTATCATGAACAGGCAGGGAGAAAAACTGTTTTTT.

This clone was seen a handful of times. This chain links TRBV10-3 with TRBJ2-7, with 10 bases matching TRBD1. V lost 4 bases to trimming and J lost 4 bases; unmatched junction nucleotides: 7. Germline V gene lookup returns CDR1 ENHRY and CDR2 SYGVKD. This CDR3 contains 15 residues. The DNA for the CDR3 is TGTGCCATCAGTGGGAACTGGGGACAGGGGTACGAGCAGTACTTC. This encodes CAISGNWGQGYEQYF.

The chain links TRBV11-3 to TRBJ1-2, with a tentative D call TRBD1 (6 bases). The CDR3 is made up of 13 amino acids. Trimming cost V 1 base and J 4 bases, with 7 bases left between them. Germline V CDR1 and CDR2: SGHNT, YENEEA. CDR3 nucleotide sequence: TGTGCCAGCAGCTTAGCACAGGGCTATGGCTACACCTTC. Residues: CASSLAQGYGYTF. The full variable domain, its missing parts supplied by reference TRBV11-3 and TRBJ1-2, is EAGVVQSPRYKIIEKKQPVAFWCNPISGHNTLYWYLQNLGQGPELLIRYENEEAVDDSQLPKDRFSAERLKGVDSTLKIQPAELGDSAVYLCASSLAQGYGYTFGSGTRLTVV.